The clone carrying this TCR beta chain was detected only once. Germline V gives CDR1 WSHSY, CDR2 SAAADI. The CDR3 is made up of 18 amino acids. V lost 5 bases and J 16 bases, leaving 33 bases between the germline ends. Measured with immunoSEQ multiplex PCR; TCRdb has only the in-frame clones, and not every one. The sample lists about 35,000 clones, approximately 80% occurring once. The record originates from a study of OX40 agonist ivuxolimab in advanced cancers. Study details: An agonistic anti-OX40 (CD134) antibody, ivuxolimab, was used to treat the patients.

The input for sequencing was CD4+ or CD8+ T cells sorted from blood, taken in a trial of the OX40 agonist ivuxolimab. The V and J genes are TRBV10-2 and TRBJ2-6; no clear D gene. The clonotype originates from an adult with an advanced solid tumor such as melanoma, head and neck, liver or kidney cancer. The CDR3 reads CASSSWCTLTKSGQRLTF. CDR3 nucleotides: TGCGCCAGCAGTTCCTGGTGCACTCTAACAAAGTCGGGCCAACGTCTGACTTTC.